This record looks at one T cell receptor (beta chain) sequence and its context. Its target is unknown. This sample is drawn from a study of T-cell memory formation after mild COVID-19. Broader study findings: Unconfirmed was the SARS-CoV-2 specificity of second-wave clones that peaked on day 37. There were some responding clones in pre-infection memory, which suggested that cross-reactive memory had joined. Day 15 to 85 contracting clones showed balanced CD4/CD8; later expanders leaned CD4+.

V dropped 4 bases and J dropped 0; count of bases not matched to a gene: 7. CDR1 and CDR2 from the germline V gene are MDHEN and SYDVKM. The CDR3 length is 17 residues. The authors produced TCR alpha and TCR beta cDNA libraries with sample barcodes and UMIs by 5'RACE using constant-segment primers. TCRdb re-derived calls from the 5' RACE reads in MiXCR, one entry per CDR3 protein. The data show more than 200,000 distinct CDR3 sequences, about 16% seen once. This TCR was sampled from a man aged 18-30 years who had mild COVID-19 (a few samples of this study predate the infection). Cell type and time point are not known. The sample comprised PBMCs or a T cell subset sorted from them (not recorded which). This chain links TRBV28 with TRBJ2-1; 9 bases align to TRBD1. CDR3 amino acids: CASSSGQGVSSYNEQFF. Here the CDR3 DNA reads TGTGCCAGCAGTTCGGGACAGGGAGTAAGCTCCTACAATGAGCAGTTCTTC.